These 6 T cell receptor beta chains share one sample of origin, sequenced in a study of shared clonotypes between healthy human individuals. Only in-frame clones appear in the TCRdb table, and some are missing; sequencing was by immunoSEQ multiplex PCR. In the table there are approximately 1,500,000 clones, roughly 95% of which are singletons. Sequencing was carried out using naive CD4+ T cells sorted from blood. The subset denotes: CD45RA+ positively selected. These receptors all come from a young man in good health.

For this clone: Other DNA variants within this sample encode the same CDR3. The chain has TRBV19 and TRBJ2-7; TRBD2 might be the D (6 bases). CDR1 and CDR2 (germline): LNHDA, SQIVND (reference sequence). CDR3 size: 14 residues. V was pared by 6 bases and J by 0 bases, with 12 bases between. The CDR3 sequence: CASSPGGSSYEQYF. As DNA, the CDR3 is TGTGCCAGTAGCCCCGGGGGTAGCTCCTACGAGCAGTACTTC. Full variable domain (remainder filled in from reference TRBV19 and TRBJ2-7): DGGITQSPKYLFRKEGQNVTLSCEQNLNHDAMYWYRQDPGQGLRLIYYSQIVNDFQKGDIAEGYSVSREKKESFPLTVTSAQKNPTAFYLCASSPGGSSYEQYFGPGTRLTVT.

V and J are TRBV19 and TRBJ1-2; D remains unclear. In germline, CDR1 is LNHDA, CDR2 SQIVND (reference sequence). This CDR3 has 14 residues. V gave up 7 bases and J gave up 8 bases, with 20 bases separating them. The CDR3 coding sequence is TGTGCCAGTACCTCATCCGGGCCTCCTCAGGGCTACACCTTC. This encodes CASTSSGPPQGYTF.

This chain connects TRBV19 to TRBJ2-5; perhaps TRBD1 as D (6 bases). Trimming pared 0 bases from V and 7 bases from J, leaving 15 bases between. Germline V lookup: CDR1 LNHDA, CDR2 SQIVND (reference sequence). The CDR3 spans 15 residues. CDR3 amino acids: CASSIDPQGSSTQYF. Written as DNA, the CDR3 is TGTGCCAGTAGTATAGATCCCCAGGGGTCCTCGACCCAGTACTTC.

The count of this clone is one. CDR3 nucleotides: TGTGCCAGCAGTGTGGGGAACACCGGGGAGCTGTTTTTT. Its translation: CASSVGNTGELFF. The chain is built from TRBV6-4 and TRBJ2-2, with no clear D. This CDR3 contains 13 residues. V was clipped by 4 bases and J by 1 base, with 4 bases between them. Germline assignment: CDR1 MRHNA and CDR2 SNTAGT.

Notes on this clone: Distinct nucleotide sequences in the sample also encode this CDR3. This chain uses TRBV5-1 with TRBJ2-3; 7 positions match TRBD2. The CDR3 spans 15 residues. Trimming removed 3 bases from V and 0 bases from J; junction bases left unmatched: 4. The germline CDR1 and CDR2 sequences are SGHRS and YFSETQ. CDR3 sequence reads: CASSSGLGSTDTQYF. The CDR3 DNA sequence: TGCGCCAGCAGCTCCGGACTAGGAAGCACAGATACGCAGTATTTT. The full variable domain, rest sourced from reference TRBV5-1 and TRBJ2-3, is KAGVTQTPRYLIKTRGQQVTLSCSPISGHRSVSWYQQTPGQGLQFLFEYFSETQRNKGNFPGRFSGRQFSNSRSEMNVSTLELGDSALYLCASSSGLGSTDTQYFGPGTRLTVL.

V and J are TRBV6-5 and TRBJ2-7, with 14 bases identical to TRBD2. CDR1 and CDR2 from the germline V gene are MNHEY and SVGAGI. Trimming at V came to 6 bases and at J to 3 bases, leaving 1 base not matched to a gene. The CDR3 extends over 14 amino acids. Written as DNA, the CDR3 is TGTGCCAGCAGGGGGACTAGCGGGGGCTACGAGCAGTACTTC. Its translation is CASRGTSGGYEQYF.